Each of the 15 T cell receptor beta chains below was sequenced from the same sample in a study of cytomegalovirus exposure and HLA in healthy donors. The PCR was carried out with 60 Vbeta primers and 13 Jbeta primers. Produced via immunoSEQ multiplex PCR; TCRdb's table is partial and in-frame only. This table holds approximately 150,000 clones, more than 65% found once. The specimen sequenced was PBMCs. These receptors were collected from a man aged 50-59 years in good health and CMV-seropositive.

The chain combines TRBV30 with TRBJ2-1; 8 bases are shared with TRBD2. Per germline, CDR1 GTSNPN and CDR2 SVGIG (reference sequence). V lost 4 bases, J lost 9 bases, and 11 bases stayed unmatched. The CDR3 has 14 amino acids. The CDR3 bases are TGTGCCTGGAATGGCGGGAGGACCTCCGGTGAGCAGTTCTTC. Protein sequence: CAWNGGRTSGEQFF.

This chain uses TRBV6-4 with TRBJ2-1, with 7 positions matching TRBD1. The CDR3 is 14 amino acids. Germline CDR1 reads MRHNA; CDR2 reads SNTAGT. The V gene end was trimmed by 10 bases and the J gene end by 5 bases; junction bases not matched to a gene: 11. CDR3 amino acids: CAKHLQTGNNEQFF. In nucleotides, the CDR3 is TGTGCCAAGCACCTTCAGACAGGGAACAATGAGCAGTTCTTC.

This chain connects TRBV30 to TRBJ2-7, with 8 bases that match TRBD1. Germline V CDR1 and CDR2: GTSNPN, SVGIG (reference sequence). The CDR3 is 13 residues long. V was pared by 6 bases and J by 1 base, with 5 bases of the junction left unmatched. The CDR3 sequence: CACRDRRSYEQYF. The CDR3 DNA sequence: TGTGCCTGCCGGGACAGGCGATCCTACGAGCAGTACTTC. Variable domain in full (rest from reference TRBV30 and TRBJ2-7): SQTIHQWPATLVQPVGSPLSLECTVEGTSNPNLYWYRQAAGRGLQLLFYSVGIGQISSEVPQNLSASRPQDRQFILSSKKLLLSDSGFYLCACRDRRSYEQYFGPGTRLTVT.

CDR3 DNA sequence: TGTGCCAGCACTCCAGGACTTTTGGTTCGGGACAGGGTGGGTGGGGAGCAGTTCTTC. Its translation is CASTPGLLVRDRVGGEQFF. The chain links TRBV11-2 to TRBJ2-1, with TRBD1 matching over 9 bases. The CDR3 covers 19 residues. The germline CDR1 and CDR2 sequences are SGHAT and FQNNGV. V shed 7 bases and J 10 bases; nucleotides not matched to a gene: 26.

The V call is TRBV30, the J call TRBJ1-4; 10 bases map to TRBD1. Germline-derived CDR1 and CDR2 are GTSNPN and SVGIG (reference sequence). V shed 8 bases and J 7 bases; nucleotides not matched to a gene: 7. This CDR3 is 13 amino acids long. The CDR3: CATGGQGPEKLFF. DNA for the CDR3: TGTGCCACGGGGGGACAGGGGCCTGAAAAACTGTTTTTT.

The CDR3: CATSRRRGRGQPQHF. Here the CDR3 DNA reads TGTGCCACCAGCCGACGCAGGGGGCGCGGTCAGCCCCAGCATTTT. The chain has TRBV15 and TRBJ1-5, with TRBD1 matching over 8 bases. The CDR3 has 15 residues. Germline V gene data show CDR1 as LNHNV and CDR2 as YYDKDF (reference sequence). V lost 5 bases to trimming and J lost 6 bases; unmatched junction nucleotides: 9.

In DNA form, the CDR3 reads TGTGCCAGCAGCGAGACCCCAGGGGGCGGTACCTACAATGAGCAGTTCTTC. This translates into CASSETPGGGTYNEQFF. This sequence joins TRBV9 and TRBJ2-1, with 8 nucleotides matching TRBD1. Germline values: CDR1 SGDLS, CDR2 YYNGEE. The CDR3 has 17 residues. After removal of 3 bases from V and 2 bases from J, the junction contained 10 bases not matched to a gene.

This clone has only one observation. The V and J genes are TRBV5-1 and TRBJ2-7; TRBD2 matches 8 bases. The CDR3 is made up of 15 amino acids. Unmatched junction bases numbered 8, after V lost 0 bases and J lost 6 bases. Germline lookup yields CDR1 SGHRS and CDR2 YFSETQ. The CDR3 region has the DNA TGCGCCAGCAGCTTGGAGGGCGGGGGGCCCGCCGAGCAGTACTTC. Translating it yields CASSLEGGGPAEQYF.

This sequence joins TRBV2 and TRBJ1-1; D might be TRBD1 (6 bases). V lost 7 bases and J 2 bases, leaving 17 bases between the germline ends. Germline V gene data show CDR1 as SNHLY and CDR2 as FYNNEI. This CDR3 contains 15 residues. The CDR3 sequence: CASKPSQGSNTEAFF. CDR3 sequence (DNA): TGTGCCAGCAAACCCTCACAGGGAAGCAACACTGAAGCTTTCTTT.

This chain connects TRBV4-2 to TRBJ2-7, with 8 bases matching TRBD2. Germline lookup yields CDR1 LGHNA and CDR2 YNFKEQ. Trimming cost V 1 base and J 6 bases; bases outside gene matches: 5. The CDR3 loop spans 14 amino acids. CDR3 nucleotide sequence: TGTGCCAGCAGCCAAGGCCCGGCGGGGGGCGAGCAGTACTTC. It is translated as CASSQGPAGGEQYF.

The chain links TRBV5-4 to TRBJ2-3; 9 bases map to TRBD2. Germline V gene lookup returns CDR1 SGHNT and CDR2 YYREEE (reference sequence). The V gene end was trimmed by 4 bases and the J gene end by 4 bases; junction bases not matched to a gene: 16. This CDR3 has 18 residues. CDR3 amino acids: CASSPGESGRWRADTQYF. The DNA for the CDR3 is TGTGCCAGCAGCCCCGGGGAGAGCGGGAGGTGGCGGGCAGATACGCAGTATTTT.

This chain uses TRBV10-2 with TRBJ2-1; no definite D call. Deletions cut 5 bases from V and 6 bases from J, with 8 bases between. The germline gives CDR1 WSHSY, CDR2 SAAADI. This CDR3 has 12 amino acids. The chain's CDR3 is CASSLDPNEQFF. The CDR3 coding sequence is TGCGCCAGCAGTCTAGACCCCAATGAGCAGTTCTTC.

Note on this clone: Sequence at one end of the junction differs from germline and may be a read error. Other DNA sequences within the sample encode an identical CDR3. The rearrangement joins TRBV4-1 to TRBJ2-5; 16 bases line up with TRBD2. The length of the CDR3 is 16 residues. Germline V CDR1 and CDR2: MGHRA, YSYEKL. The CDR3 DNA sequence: TGTGCCAGCAGCCAGGGACTAGCGGGAGGGCAGGAGACCCAGTACTTC. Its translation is CASSQGLAGGQETQYF.

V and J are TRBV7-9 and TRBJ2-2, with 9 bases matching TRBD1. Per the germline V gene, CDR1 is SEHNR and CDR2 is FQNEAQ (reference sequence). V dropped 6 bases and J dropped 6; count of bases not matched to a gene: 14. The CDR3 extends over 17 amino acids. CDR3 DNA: TGTGCCAGCAGGCCGCCGGGACAGGGATCGTTCTCCGGGGAGCTGTTTTTT. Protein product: CASRPPGQGSFSGELFF.

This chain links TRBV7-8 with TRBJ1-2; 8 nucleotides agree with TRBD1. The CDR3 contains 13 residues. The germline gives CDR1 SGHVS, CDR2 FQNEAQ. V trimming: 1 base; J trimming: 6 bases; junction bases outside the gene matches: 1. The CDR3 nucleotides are TGTGCCAGCAGCTTAGACAGGGGGAATGGCTACACCTTC. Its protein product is CASSLDRGNGYTF.